These 17 T cell receptor beta chains share one sample of origin, sequenced in a study of T cells after yellow fever vaccination. TCRdb re-analysed the 5' RACE reads in MiXCR, keeping a single row per CDR3 protein. The data show 350,000 or so distinct CDR3 sequences, about 8.3% seen once. Source: PBMCs, taken 45 days after the first yellow fever vaccination. These receptors originate from a man aged 18 to 30 who received the YFV17D yellow fever vaccine.

This rearrangement joins TRBV11-2 to TRBJ1-1, with TRBD1 identical over 7 bases. The CDR3 contains 17 residues. The trim removed 2 bases at V and 1 base at J, leaving 10 bases unmatched. Germline values: CDR1 SGHAT, CDR2 FQNNGV. In nucleotides, the CDR3 is TGTGCCAGCAGCTTATATCTCGGAGGGGGCAGGAACACTGAAGCTTTCTTT. Its protein product is CASSLYLGGGRNTEAFF.

This chain connects TRBV7-3 to TRBJ2-3; D is perhaps TRBD1 or TRBD2 (5 bases each). Looked up from germline, CDR1 is SGHTA and CDR2 is FQGTGA. V was trimmed by 4 bases and J by 0 bases, leaving 26 bases between them. CDR3 length: 20 amino acids. CDR3 amino acids: CASSSNIGTAGLISTDTQYF. CDR3 in DNA: TGTGCCAGCAGCTCGAATATAGGGACGGCCGGATTGATTAGCACAGATACGCAGTATTTT. Drawing the rest from reference TRBV7-3 and TRBJ2-3, the complete variable domain is GAGVSQTPSNKVTEKGKYVELRCDPISGHTALYWYRQSLGQGPEFLIYFQGTGAADDSGLPNDRFFAVRPEGSVSTLKIQRTERGDSAVYLCASSSNIGTAGLISTDTQYFGPGTRLTVL.

This clonotype occurred a few times. J is TRBJ2-3 and V is TRBV28; 7 positions agree with TRBD2. Germline V gives CDR1 MDHEN, CDR2 SYDVKM. The CDR3 is made up of 14 amino acids. The trim removed 5 bases at V and 6 bases at J, leaving 8 bases unmatched. CDR3 region: CASSPSTSVDTQYF. Here the CDR3 DNA reads TGTGCCAGCAGTCCATCCACTAGCGTGGATACGCAGTATTTT.

This chain connects TRBV5-4 to TRBJ2-5; TRBD2 matches at 13 bases. Germline V gene lookup returns CDR1 SGHNT and CDR2 YYREEE (reference sequence). The CDR3 covers 15 residues. The ends lost 4 bases at V and 7 bases at J; junction bases unmatched: 7. The CDR3 loop reads CASSPGTSGVLTQYF. The DNA of the CDR3 is TGTGCCAGCAGCCCCGGGACTAGCGGGGTGTTGACCCAGTACTTC.

This clonotype was seen at least ten times. This chain uses TRBV24-1 with TRBJ2-7, with D tentatively TRBD1 or TRBD2 (6 bases each). V shed 2 bases and J shed 6 bases, with 13 bases lying between them. The CDR3 is 14 amino acids. Germline CDR1 reads KGHDR; CDR2 reads SFDVKD. The CDR3 loop is CATSDSSGAGEQYF. The CDR3 DNA reads as TGTGCCACCAGTGATTCATCGGGGGCGGGCGAGCAGTACTTC.

The chain couples TRBV20-1 to TRBJ2-7, with a weak D call TRBD2 (7 bases). V gave up 3 bases and J gave up 3 bases, with 15 bases separating them. Germline CDR1 and CDR2: DFQATT and SNEGSKA (reference sequence). The length of the CDR3 is 14 residues. The CDR3 region is CSASFGGQFYEQYV. The CDR3 region has the DNA TGCAGTGCTAGTTTCGGGGGGCAGTTCTACGAGCAGTACGTC.

The chain carries TRBV4-3 and TRBJ2-1, with unresolved D. The V end was cut by 2 bases, the J end by 0 bases, with 8 bases between. In germline, CDR1 is LGHNA, CDR2 YSLEER. There are 15 residues in the CDR3. The CDR3, as DNA: TGCGCCAGCAGCCAATTTGGTAGCTCCTACAATGAGCAGTTCTTC. It is translated as CASSQFGSSYNEQFF.

The chain combines TRBV19 with TRBJ2-2, with D possibly TRBD2 on 5 matching bases. The CDR3 loop spans 15 amino acids. Trimming stripped 5 bases from V and 1 base from J, with 11 bases between. CDR1 LNHDA and CDR2 SQIVND come from the germline V gene (reference sequence). The CDR3 DNA follows: TGTGCCAGTAGTGCCCTTCGGGAGAACACCGGGGAGCTGTTTTTT. Translation: CASSALRENTGELFF.

At least ten counts were recorded for this clonotype. V is TRBV5-1 and J is TRBJ2-7, with D tentatively TRBD1 (5 bases). The length of the CDR3 is 12 residues. The germline gives CDR1 SGHRS, CDR2 YFSETQ. V was shortened by 7 bases and J by 4 bases, with 12 bases between the two germline ends. The CDR3 DNA reads TGCGCCAGCGCAGCAGGGAATTACGAGCAGTACTTC. Protein product: CASAAGNYEQYF. Full variable domain (missing parts from reference TRBV5-1 and TRBJ2-7): KAGVTQTPRYLIKTRGQQVTLSCSPISGHRSVSWYQQTPGQGLQFLFEYFSETQRNKGNFPGRFSGRQFSNSRSEMNVSTLELGDSALYLCASAAGNYEQYFGPGTRLTVT.

The V and J genes are TRBV4-3 and TRBJ2-2; D unclear. This CDR3 comprises 15 residues. Trimming stripped 1 base from V and 4 bases from J, with 10 bases between. Germline CDR1 is LGHNA and CDR2 is YSLEER. CDR3 bases: TGCGCCAGCAGCCAAGCCCGGACGGGCACCGGGGAGCTGTTTTTT. This gives the protein CASSQARTGTGELFF.

This clonotype was observed a handful of times. The J gene is TRBJ2-5, the V gene TRBV5-1; no definite D call. With 5 bases removed from V and 1 base from J, the gap between germline ends came to 9 bases. The CDR3 runs to 13 residues. The germline V gene has CDR1 SGHRS and CDR2 YFSETQ. CDR3 nucleotides: TGCGCCAGCAGTGCGAGTAGCCAAGAGACCCAGTACTTC. Protein product: CASSASSQETQYF.

This clonotype has a handful of counts. V gene TRBV18 combines with J gene TRBJ1-3; no definite D call. With 8 bases removed from V and 0 bases from J, the gap between germline ends came to 14 bases. CDR1 KGHSH and CDR2 LQKENI come from the germline V gene. CDR3 length: 15 residues. This CDR3 is CASTVTSLSGNTIYF. In DNA, the CDR3 is TGTGCCAGCACCGTCACGTCTCTCTCTGGAAACACCATATATTTT.

V gene TRBV11-2 combines with J gene TRBJ2-3; 8 bases line up with TRBD2. Unmatched junction bases numbered 9, after V lost 1 base and J lost 6 bases. The germline V gene encodes CDR1 SGHAT and CDR2 FQNNGV. The CDR3 is made up of 16 amino acids. As DNA, the CDR3 is TGTGCCAGCAGCTTAGGTACGGGGGGGCTCCCGGATACGCAGTATTTT. Translated, it gives CASSLGTGGLPDTQYF.

V and J are TRBV28 and TRBJ1-5, with D possibly TRBD1 on 6 matching bases. Between the trimmed V and J ends, which lost 5 bases and 2 bases, there was a span of 13 bases. The CDR3 extends over 15 amino acids. Germline lookup yields CDR1 MDHEN and CDR2 SYDVKM. The CDR3 region is CASSETGLGNQPQHF. In DNA form, the CDR3 reads TGTGCCAGCAGTGAAACAGGGTTAGGCAATCAGCCCCAGCATTTT. The variable domain in full, with the rest retrieved from reference TRBV28 and TRBJ1-5, is DVKVTQSSRYLVKRTGEKVFLECVQDMDHENMFWYRQDPGLGLRLIYFSYDVKMKEKGDIPEGYSVSREKKERFSLILESASTNQTSMYLCASSETGLGNQPQHFGDGTRLSIL.

V gene TRBV4-3 combines with J gene TRBJ1-1, with D maybe TRBD1 (6 bases). CDR1 and CDR2 (germline): LGHNA, YSLEER. This CDR3 is 16 amino acids long. The V gene lost 0 bases and the J gene lost 4 bases, with 15 bases spanning the gap. CDR3 region: CASSQEGSGGVTEAFF. The DNA for the CDR3 is TGCGCCAGCAGCCAAGAGGGATCGGGGGGCGTCACTGAAGCTTTCTTT.

The rearrangement links TRBV2 to TRBJ2-3, with 7 bases lining up with TRBD1. Germline CDR1 SNHLY, CDR2 FYNNEI. Unmatched junction bases numbered 10, after V lost 8 bases and J lost 2 bases. The CDR3 has 15 residues. CDR3 in DNA: TGTGCCAGCCGGAGAGGGGACAGATTCACAGATACGCAGTATTTT. As protein: CASRRGDRFTDTQYF.

In its sample, this clonotype was seen many times. The gene calls are TRBV6-2 or TRBV6-3 and TRBJ1-6; 8 bases are a match to TRBD1. The CDR3 is 16 amino acids. J was trimmed by 2 bases and V by 6 bases; bases with no gene match: 6. CDR1 is MNHEY, CDR2 SVGEGT, per germline. The CDR3 here is CASRGTGRTYNSPLHF. CDR3 DNA sequence: TGTGCCAGCAGAGGGACAGGTCGGACCTATAATTCACCCCTCCACTTT.